The clone carrying this T cell receptor (beta chain) was detected only a few times. The antigen remains undetermined. These data belong to a study of T cell repertoires in cytomegalovirus infection. Background on the study: HLA-B-restricted CMV epitopes that are well studied, plus recently identified HLA-C-restricted ones, were used by the study. The study's findings and limits: HLA-C-restricted CMV-specific TCR beta clonotypes were dominant in the ex vivo response.

TCRdb analysed the reads with MiXCR anew, one entry per CDR3 protein. Found here are 230,000 or so distinct CDR3 sequences, less than 50% of them singletons; the top ten hold approximately 60%. The CDR3 consists of 17 residues. V was cut by 5 bases and J by 2 bases, with 19 bases left in between. Per germline, CDR1 SGHVS and CDR2 FQNEAQ. This clonotype was obtained from a human donor in good health (CMV status not recorded). Some clones in this sample may be carry-over from other donors' samples. The J gene is TRBJ2-1, the V gene TRBV7-8, with D unclear. The source was CD8+ T cells from cultured PBMCs, collected from culture after CMV antigen stimulation. The CDR3 reads CASSPLIEAEPYNEQFF. In DNA form, the CDR3 reads TGTGCCAGCAGCCCTCTCATTGAGGCGGAGCCCTACAATGAGCAGTTCTTC.